These 10 T cell receptor beta chains came from one sample sequenced in a study of blood T cell repertoires in COVID-19. Profiling relied on immunoSEQ multiplex PCR, and the TCRdb table lists in-frame clones only, not all of them. The profile shows 70,000 to 100,000 clones, over 65% of them singletons. The sample taken for sequencing was peripheral blood. These receptors were collected from a human donor in a cohort sampled during active COVID-19.

The rearrangement links TRBV2 to TRBJ2-5; D not certain. Germline V gene lookup returns CDR1 SNHLY and CDR2 FYNNEI. V dropped 5 bases and J dropped 5 bases, with 6 bases sitting between them. The CDR3 is 11 residues long. The CDR3 sequence: CASSLIETQYF. CDR3 DNA: TGTGCCAGCAGTTTAATTGAGACCCAGTACTTC.

CDR3 protein: CSAYGPEKDYEQYF. CDR3 in DNA: TGCAGCGCATATGGTCCGGAGAAGGACTACGAGCAGTACTTC. The rearrangement uses TRBV29-1 and TRBJ2-7; D unclear. Per germline, CDR1 SQVTM and CDR2 ANQGSEA. Trimming left V 7 bases short and J 3 bases short, with 19 bases between. The CDR3 runs to 14 residues.

The rearrangement links TRBV5-4 to TRBJ2-1; 14 nucleotides match TRBD2. Trimming took 2 bases from V and 8 from J; bases not matched to a gene: 6. This CDR3 is built from 16 residues. Germline CDR1 is SGHNT and CDR2 is YYREEE (reference sequence). This CDR3 reads CASSLGTSGGLDEQFF. DNA of the CDR3: TGTGCCAGCAGCTTAGGGACTAGCGGGGGTTTAGATGAGCAGTTCTTC.

The rearrangement joins TRBV27 to TRBJ2-1; D perhaps matches TRBD1 (6 bases). The CDR3 sequence is 16 residues long. V lost 5 bases and J 0 bases, leaving 14 bases between the germline ends. Germline V gene data show CDR1 as MNHEY and CDR2 as SMNVEV (reference sequence). The CDR3 loop reads CASSGRQASSYNEQFF. The DNA for the CDR3 is TGTGCCAGCAGTGGGAGACAGGCGAGCTCCTACAATGAGCAGTTCTTC.

The chain combines TRBV12-3 or TRBV12-4 with TRBJ2-1, with a tentative D call TRBD2 (5 bases). The V gene lost 2 bases and the J gene lost 8 bases, with 7 bases spanning the gap. The CDR3 is 12 residues long. The CDR3 DNA follows: TGTGCCAGCAGTTTATTCGGGGATGAGCAGTTCTTC. This gives the protein CASSLFGDEQFF.

The rearrangement joins TRBV19 to TRBJ1-4, with a tentative D call TRBD1 (6 bases). Germline CDR1 LNHDA, CDR2 SQIVND (reference sequence). V was cut by 2 bases and J by 8 bases, with 12 bases left in between. This CDR3 is built from 14 residues. The CDR3 DNA is TGTGCCAGTAGTATAAGGGCCCAGGGGGAAAAACTGTTTTTT. This translates into CASSIRAQGEKLFF.

The chain recombines TRBV19 with TRBJ2-5; possibly TRBD2 for D (5 bases). Germline V CDR1 and CDR2: LNHDA, SQIVND (reference sequence). The length of the CDR3 is 15 residues. V was pared by 9 bases and J by 1 base, with 18 bases between. The CDR3, as DNA: TGTGCCAGCGCGAGAGGGCCAGGTGGCCAAGAGACCCAGTACTTC. As protein: CASARGPGGQETQYF.

Points on this clone: The germline gene is not matched at one end of the junction; a read error may be the cause. The V and J genes are TRBV2 and TRBJ2-3, with 10 bases lining up with TRBD1. CDR3 size: 15 residues. Germline values: CDR1 SNHLY, CDR2 FYNNEI. Here the CDR3 reads CASSEGTGVTDTQYF. DNA for the CDR3: TGTGCCAGCAGCGAAGGGACAGGGGTAACAGATACGCAGTATTTT.

This clone was recorded a few times. This CDR3 is CASSFGALTEAFF. CDR3 DNA sequence: TGTGCCAGCAGTTTTGGGGCATTGACTGAAGCTTTCTTT. The chain carries TRBV28 and TRBJ1-1; possible D gene TRBD1, 5 bases. The V and J ends lost 3 bases and 5 bases respectively, with 10 bases between them. The V gene's germline CDR1 is MDHEN and CDR2 SYDVKM. This CDR3 region has 13 residues.

This chain uses TRBV2 with TRBJ2-7; D gene unclear. There are 12 residues in the CDR3. Trimming took 8 bases from V and 0 from J, leaving 8 bases between them. Germline assignment: CDR1 SNHLY and CDR2 FYNNEI. CDR3 sequence: CASAASSYEQYF. The DNA of the CDR3 is TGTGCCAGCGCGGCAAGCTCCTACGAGCAGTACTTC. Supplemented by reference TRBV2 and TRBJ2-7, the full variable domain reads EPEVTQTPSHQVTQMGQEVILRCVPISNHLYFYWYRQILGQKVEFLVSFYNNEISEKSEIFDDQFSVERPDGSNFTLKIRSTKLEDSAMYFCASAASSYEQYFGPGTRLTVT.